These 25 T cell receptor beta chains originate from one sample sequenced in a study of vaccination and CD4 T cells after COVID-19. Treatment defined: roughly 10-day PBMC culture with coronavirus spike peptide pools or control peptides (ViraFEST assay). Their antigen targets remain unknown. The Oncomine TCR Beta short-read assay was applied to DNA of cultured CD4+ T cells. TCRdb reprocessed the PCR reads via MiXCR and lists one record per CDR3 protein. The data show about 21,000 distinct CDR3 sequences, about half seen once. Sequences were obtained from cultured CD4+ T cells from blood. All receptors derive from a human donor with COVID-19.

The genes are TRBV29-1 and TRBJ2-3; 9 bases match TRBD2. J lost 1 base, V lost 0 bases, and 5 bases had no gene match. The CDR3 loop spans 16 amino acids. The germline V gene encodes CDR1 SQVTM and CDR2 ANQGSEA. The CDR3 nucleotides are TGCAGCGTTGAAGATCGAGCGGGGGGTCGCACAGATACGCAGTATTTT. It is translated as CSVEDRAGGRTDTQYF.

A few counts support this clonotype. V gene TRBV20-1 combines with J gene TRBJ2-5, with 11 bases lining up with TRBD2. With 3 bases clipped from V and 5 bases from J, the junction kept 8 bases outside the gene matches. The CDR3 sequence is 15 residues long. The germline gives CDR1 DFQATT, CDR2 SNEGSKA (reference sequence). CDR3 amino acids: CSARPSTSGVETQYF. The CDR3 bases are TGCAGTGCTAGGCCCTCGACTAGCGGGGTGGAGACCCAGTACTTC.

This chain links TRBV2 with TRBJ2-2; TRBD2 matches 8 bases. The CDR3 extends over 15 amino acids. After removal of 4 bases from V and 4 bases from J, the junction contained 5 bases not matched to a gene. Germline V CDR1 and CDR2: SNHLY, FYNNEI. Written as DNA, the CDR3 is TGTGCCAGCAGTGGGACTAGCTGGGGCACCGGGGAGCTGTTTTTT. Amino acid sequence: CASSGTSWGTGELFF.

This chain uses TRBV6-5 with TRBJ2-7; 7 nucleotides line up with TRBD1. The CDR3 runs 11 residues. The germline gives CDR1 MNHEY, CDR2 SVGAGI. V dropped 0 bases and J dropped 11; count of bases not matched to a gene: 1. CDR3 sequence reads: CASSYSGQEYF. The CDR3 nucleotides are TGTGCCAGCAGTTACTCCGGACAGGAGTACTTC.

This clonotype has more than one count but fewer than ten. V usage is TRBV5-1 and J usage is TRBJ1-2, with TRBD1 as a possible D gene (6 bases). CDR1 SGHRS and CDR2 YFSETQ come from the germline V gene. Trimming left V 0 bases short and J 4 bases short, with 16 bases between. CDR3 length equals 16 residues. The CDR3 is CASSLGTTGNRYGYTF. The CDR3 coding sequence is TGCGCCAGCAGCTTGGGGACCACAGGGAATCGCTATGGCTACACCTTC.

There are a few counts of this clonotype. V gene TRBV6-5 combines with J gene TRBJ2-7; D unclear. Germline V gene sequence: CDR1 MNHEY, CDR2 SVGAGI. V shed 0 bases and J shed 2 bases, with 11 bases lying between them. The CDR3 spans 15 residues. CDR3 nucleotide sequence: TGTGCCAGCAGTTACTCTTTCGTCGGAACCTACGAGCAGTACTTC. Protein product: CASSYSFVGTYEQYF.

The chain is built from TRBV6-1 and TRBJ1-2; the D gene is possibly TRBD1 (6 bases). V was pared by 4 bases and J by 3 bases, with 12 bases between. The CDR3 extends over 14 amino acids. Germline values: CDR1 MNHNS, CDR2 SASEGT. CDR3 region: CASSVSGGDYGYTF. CDR3 in DNA: TGTGCCAGCAGTGTTTCGGGGGGCGACTATGGCTACACCTTC.

This clonotype was seen more than once but under ten times. In DNA form, the CDR3 reads TGTGCCAGCAGAGACAGTGGGATCGGTGGCTACACCTTC. Translating it yields CASRDSGIGGYTF. The chain carries TRBV28 and TRBJ1-2; D perhaps matches TRBD1 (5 bases). The CDR3 runs 13 residues. V lost 6 bases and J lost 7, with 15 bases in between. The germline gives CDR1 MDHEN, CDR2 SYDVKM.

The chain joins TRBV27 to TRBJ2-1; 12 bases are a match to TRBD2. Germline values: CDR1 MNHEY, CDR2 SMNVEV (reference sequence). V was clipped by 3 bases and J by 7 bases; unmatched bases: 7. The CDR3 length is 16 residues. The DNA for the CDR3 is TGTGCCAGCAGTTTTTCTAGCGGGGGGGCCGGAAATGAGCAGTTCTTC. It yields the protein CASSFSSGGAGNEQFF.

The chain recombines TRBV27 with TRBJ1-6; D possibly corresponds to TRBD1 (6 bases). The CDR3 is 18 amino acids. Looked up from germline, CDR1 is MNHEY and CDR2 is SMNVEV (reference sequence). Trimming cost V 2 bases and J 5 bases, with 19 bases left between them. CDR3 amino acids: CASSLVGTPGSHNSPLHF. As DNA, the CDR3 is TGTGCCAGCAGTTTAGTGGGGACACCGGGAAGCCATAATTCACCCCTCCACTTT.

The J gene is TRBJ2-5, the V gene TRBV7-3; TRBD2 aligns across 15 bases. The CDR3 extends over 19 amino acids. CDR1 and CDR2 (germline): SGHTA, FQGTGA. V trimming: 3 bases; J trimming: 4 bases; junction bases outside the gene matches: 12. The CDR3 DNA reads as TGTGCCAGCAGCTTCCAAAGGACTAGCGGGGGGGCCATGGGAGAGACCCAGTACTTC. Its translation: CASSFQRTSGGAMGETQYF.

This clonotype was counted between two and nine times. The V gene is TRBV24-1, the J gene TRBJ1-5; 7 bases match TRBD1. The CDR3 has 13 amino acids. Germline CDR1 reads KGHDR; CDR2 reads SFDVKD. The trim removed 10 bases at V and 7 bases at J, leaving 9 bases unmatched. The CDR3 region has the DNA TGTGCCACGAATGACAGGGAATCCCAGCCCCAGCATTTT. Its translation: CATNDRESQPQHF.

This sequence joins TRBV5-1 and TRBJ1-5, with D uncertain. The CDR3 extends over 14 amino acids. The V gene's germline CDR1 is SGHRS and CDR2 YFSETQ. Trimming shortened V by 3 bases and J by 3 bases, and 10 bases separated the two germline ends. CDR3 DNA sequence: TGCGCCAGCAGCTCGGACGGGAACAATCAGCCCCAGCATTTT. It codes for CASSSDGNNQPQHF.

This sequence joins TRBV20-1 and TRBJ1-5; 7 positions agree with TRBD1. In germline, CDR1 is DFQATT, CDR2 SNEGSKA (reference sequence). The V gene end was trimmed by 0 bases and the J gene end by 4 bases; junction bases not matched to a gene: 6. The CDR3 length is 15 residues. The CDR3 sequence is CSARDWTGKNQPQHF. The CDR3 coding sequence is TGCAGTGCTAGAGACTGGACAGGAAAAAATCAGCCCCAGCATTTT.

The V and J genes are TRBV5-4 and TRBJ1-6; 9 bases map to TRBD1. V was clipped by 2 bases and J by 6 bases; unmatched bases: 3. CDR1 is SGHNT, CDR2 YYREEE, per germline (reference sequence). The CDR3 runs to 15 residues. The CDR3 DNA follows: TGTGCCAGCAGCTTCCGGGACAGGGTTAATTCACCCCTCCACTTT. It yields the protein CASSFRDRVNSPLHF. Supplemented by reference TRBV5-4 and TRBJ1-6, the full variable domain reads ETGVTQSPTHLIKTRGQQVTLRCSSQSGHNTVSWYQQALGQGPQFIFQYYREEENGRGNFPPRFSGLQFPNYSSELNVNALELDDSALYLCASSFRDRVNSPLHFGNGTRLTVT.

This chain joins TRBV11-2 and TRBJ1-1; a possible D gene is TRBD1 (5 bases). Germline V lookup: CDR1 SGHAT, CDR2 FQNNGV. V dropped 3 bases and J dropped 2 bases, with 10 bases sitting between them. This CDR3 is 14 amino acids long. The CDR3 DNA is TGTGCCAGCAGCTTGGGGACGGTTAACACTGAAGCTTTCTTT. Residues: CASSLGTVNTEAFF.

This clonotype was seen a few times. V usage is TRBV7-9 and J usage is TRBJ1-1; 8 bases are shared with TRBD1. The germline V gene encodes CDR1 SEHNR and CDR2 FQNEAQ (reference sequence). The CDR3 covers 15 residues. The ends lost 5 bases at V and 1 base at J; junction bases unmatched: 6. The CDR3 is CASSAYRGANTEAFF. The CDR3 region has the DNA TGTGCCAGCAGCGCATACAGGGGGGCGAACACTGAAGCTTTCTTT.

This chain joins TRBV20-1 and TRBJ1-2, with D unclear. There are 15 residues in the CDR3. V gave up 0 bases and J gave up 4 bases, with 15 bases separating them. Germline CDR1 reads DFQATT; CDR2 reads SNEGSKA (reference sequence). CDR3 sequence: CSARDPKGDGYGYTF. The CDR3 bases are TGCAGTGCTAGAGATCCCAAGGGTGATGGCTATGGCTACACCTTC.

The chain has TRBV5-6 and TRBJ1-5, with a weak D call TRBD1 (6 bases). In germline, CDR1 is SGHDT, CDR2 YYEEEE. This CDR3 spans 14 amino acids. The V end was cut by 2 bases, the J end by 2 bases, with 8 bases between. CDR3 residues: CASSLQGRNQPQHF. CDR3 nucleotides: TGTGCCAGCAGCTTACAGGGCCGCAATCAGCCCCAGCATTTT.

In DNA form, the CDR3 reads TGTGCCACCAGTGTCCAGAAGATCAGGGGCTATAGCAATCAGCCCCAGCATTTT. Its protein is CATSVQKIRGYSNQPQHF. The V call is TRBV24-1, the J call TRBJ1-5; possibly TRBD1 for D (6 bases). Trimming pared 5 bases from V and 0 bases from J, leaving 19 bases between. Germline V lookup: CDR1 KGHDR, CDR2 SFDVKD. The CDR3 sequence is 18 residues long.

J is TRBJ1-1 and V is TRBV20-1; TRBD1 might be the D (5 bases). Between the trimmed V and J ends, which lost 1 base and 6 bases, there was a span of 9 bases. The CDR3 loop spans 12 amino acids. In germline, CDR1 is DFQATT, CDR2 SNEGSKA (reference sequence). CDR3 amino acids: CSARGSGAEAFF. CDR3 in DNA: TGCAGTGCTAGAGGTTCGGGGGCTGAAGCTTTCTTT.

The chain links TRBV11-2 to TRBJ2-3; D not certain. The length of the CDR3 is 14 residues. Germline lookup yields CDR1 SGHAT and CDR2 FQNNGV. V was shortened by 4 bases and J by 5 bases, with 13 bases between the two germline ends. The CDR3 here is CASSSRILGDTQYF. The CDR3 nucleotides are TGTGCCAGCAGCTCACGGATTTTAGGAGATACGCAGTATTTT.

The chain has TRBV5-4 and TRBJ2-7, with D maybe TRBD2 (5 bases). Trimming took off 1 base at V and 2 bases at J, with 13 bases between the two ends. The CDR3 consists of 15 residues. Germline V gene data show CDR1 as SGHNT and CDR2 as YYREEE (reference sequence). The CDR3 DNA sequence: TGTGCCAGCAGCTTGAGCGGAACTAGTCCCTACGAGCAGTACTTC. Its protein product is CASSLSGTSPYEQYF.

This clonotype was counted between two and nine times. The chain joins TRBV29-1 to TRBJ1-2, with a weak D call TRBD1 (5 bases). The CDR3 covers 14 residues. Germline CDR1 SQVTM, CDR2 ANQGSEA. Trimming cost V 1 base and J 2 bases, with 11 bases left between them. The CDR3 reads CSVEGARANYGYTF. In nucleotides, the CDR3 is TGCAGCGTTGAAGGCGCCAGGGCGAACTATGGCTACACCTTC.

In nucleotides, the CDR3 is TGTGCCAGCAGCTCAGGGACTAGCGGGGGATCAGATACGCAGTATTTT. It encodes CASSSGTSGGSDTQYF. The J gene is TRBJ2-3, the V gene TRBV7-2, with TRBD2 matching 14 bases. The CDR3 spans 16 residues. CDR1 and CDR2 (germline): SGHTA, FQGNSA. With 4 bases clipped from V and 4 bases from J, the junction kept 4 bases outside the gene matches.